Presented here are 8 T cell receptor beta chains from one specimen sequenced in a study of TIL therapy for anti-PD-1-resistant metastatic lung cancer. The time point was: pre-treatment sample, taken before nivolumab and TIL therapy. The libraries were made with immunoSEQ v3. Sequencing used immunoSEQ multiplex PCR; TCRdb keeps in-frame clones, though not all of them. Of around 50,000 clones in the sample, roughly 80% were seen once. This sample comprised blood, obtained at baseline. The source of these receptors is a person between 30 and 79 years old with non-small cell lung cancer.

The chain employs TRBV7-6 and TRBJ2-3; no reliable D call. Germline CDR1 is SGHVS and CDR2 is FNYEAQ. V shed 4 bases and J shed 5 bases, with 7 bases lying between them. The CDR3 is 12 amino acids. CDR3 coding DNA: TGTGCCAGCAGCTCGCTTCAAGATACGCAGTATTTT. Its protein is CASSSLQDTQYF.

V usage is TRBV7-3 and J usage is TRBJ2-6, with 8 bases identical to TRBD1. CDR1 is SGHTA and CDR2 is FQGTGA in the germline V gene. The CDR3 covers 18 residues. V lost 5 bases to trimming and J lost 3 bases; unmatched junction nucleotides: 12. The CDR3 coding sequence is TGTGCCAGCAGCGCCCTGGGGACAGGTTACGATGGGGCCAACGTCCTGACTTTC. It translates to CASSALGTGYDGANVLTF.

This clone is a singleton in its sample. The chain carries TRBV27 and TRBJ2-1; no definite D call. The V and J ends lost 5 bases and 4 bases respectively, with 12 bases between them. The CDR3 covers 14 residues. The V gene's germline CDR1 is MNHEY and CDR2 SMNVEV (reference sequence). The CDR3 is CASSGKGIYNEQFF. In DNA, the CDR3 is TGTGCCAGCAGTGGCAAGGGTATATACAATGAGCAGTTCTTC.

The J gene is TRBJ2-2, the V gene TRBV25-1; D call uncertain. The V and J ends lost 7 bases and 7 bases respectively, with 13 bases between them. Germline V gene sequence: CDR1 MGHDK, CDR2 SYGVNS. The CDR3 runs 13 residues. The CDR3 nucleotides are TGTGCCAGCAAGCTCTCTGGGGACGGGGAGCTGTTTTTT. This translates into CASKLSGDGELFF. Full variable domain (remainder filled in from reference TRBV25-1 and TRBJ2-2): EADIYQTPRYLVIGTGKKITLECSQTMGHDKMYWYQQDPGMELHLIHYSYGVNSTEKGDLSSESTVSRIRTEHFPLTLESARPSHTSQYLCASKLSGDGELFFGEGSRLTVL.

The chain links TRBV18 to TRBJ2-7; TRBD1 might be the D (5 bases). The length of the CDR3 is 14 residues. Germline V gene sequence: CDR1 KGHSH, CDR2 LQKENI. Deletions cut 3 bases from V and 1 base from J, with 10 bases between. The CDR3 protein is CASSPDRNSYEQYF. CDR3 coding DNA: TGTGCCAGCTCACCCGACAGAAATTCCTACGAGCAGTACTTC.

This clone turned up a few times. The gene calls are TRBV27 and TRBJ1-5; D is ambiguous. Trimming pared 6 bases from V and 0 bases from J, leaving 18 bases between. Germline V gene sequence: CDR1 MNHEY, CDR2 SMNVEV (reference sequence). The CDR3 runs 17 residues. This chain's CDR3 is CASSPYSTFYSNQPQHF. The CDR3 coding sequence is TGTGCCAGCAGCCCGTATTCGACTTTCTATAGCAATCAGCCCCAGCATTTT.

The V and J genes are TRBV7-9 and TRBJ1-5; D not resolved. Germline-derived CDR1 and CDR2 are SEHNR and FQNEAQ (reference sequence). This CDR3 is 18 amino acids long. Trimming took off 5 bases at V and 2 bases at J, with 22 bases between the two ends. This CDR3 reads CASSQWAQVVGGNQPQHF. Here the CDR3 DNA reads TGTGCCAGCAGCCAATGGGCACAAGTGGTGGGTGGCAATCAGCCCCAGCATTTT. Together with reference TRBV7-9 and TRBJ1-5, the CDR3 gives the full variable domain: DTGVSQNPRHKITKRGQNVTFRCDPISEHNRLYWYRQTLGQGPEFLTYFQNEAQLEKSRLLSDRFSAERPKGSFSTLEIQRTEQGDSAMYLCASSQWAQVVGGNQPQHFGDGTRLSIL.

This chain uses TRBV7-9 with TRBJ1-1; perhaps TRBD1 as D (5 bases). V lost 1 base to trimming and J lost 8 bases, with 8 bases between them. CDR3 length equals 12 residues. Germline CDR1 and CDR2: SEHNR and FQNEAQ (reference sequence). The CDR3 DNA reads TGTGCCAGCAGCTTAGTCGGGGACGAAGCTTTCTTT. Translation gives CASSLVGDEAFF.